This TCR beta chain emerged from a study of PD-1 blockade in classical Hodgkin lymphoma. The assay was immunoSEQ multiplex PCR, and TCRdb's table has in-frame clones only and misses some. The sample lists about 19,000 clones, 70% to 85% seen once, with around 40% in the top ten. In the case of this clone: Its target is not known.

Whole-study findings and limits: Lower baseline TCR diversity marked trial partial responders and progressors.

After removal of 0 bases from V and 7 bases from J, the junction contained 11 bases not matched to a gene. This CDR3 region has 16 residues. The germline V gene encodes CDR1 SGHRS and CDR2 YFSETQ. Specified time point: cycle 4 day 1 (C4D1), after more than 5 weeks of nivolumab. The patients all showed relapse after autologous stem cell transplantation, while their brentuximab vedotin exposure varied. Best response was recorded as complete response, partial response or progressive disease. The source was peripheral blood mononuclear cells (PBMCs), collected before the fourth cycle of nivolumab. The sequence derives from a human donor with classical Hodgkin lymphoma. The genes are TRBV5-1 and TRBJ1-2; 8 bases fit TRBD1. The DNA for the CDR3 is TGCGCCAGCAGCTTGGCCGGACGGCAGGGGGCTTTTGGCTACACCTTC. Its protein product is CASSLAGRQGAFGYTF.